A single sample gave rise to the 20 T cell receptor beta chains below, sequenced in a study of Graves' ophthalmopathy and Graves' hyperthyroidism. Investigators amplified TCR beta CDR3 regions from RNA transcripts. The workflow started with a first-round RT-PCR run with HTBI primers and then moved on to a second-round multiplex PCR. TCRdb reanalysed the multiplex PCR reads using MiXCR and keeps one entry per CDR3 protein. The profile covers hundreds of thousands of distinct CDR3 sequences, with around a fifth appearing a single time and around 7% taken by the ten largest. The sequencing input was peripheral blood. These receptor sequences come from a young woman with stable Graves' hyperthyroidism. Some clones in this sample may be carry-over from other donors' samples.

CDR3 protein: CASSLGRDPPWGGYTF. Here the CDR3 DNA reads TGTGCCAGCAGCTTGGGCCGGGACCCCCCTTGGGGTGGCTACACCTTC. This rearrangement joins TRBV5-6 to TRBJ1-2, with D possibly matching TRBD1 (5 bases). The CDR3 runs 16 residues. The V end lost 0 bases, the J end lost 7 bases, and 19 bases lay between the germline ends. Germline lookup yields CDR1 SGHDT and CDR2 YYEEEE.

In this sample, this clonotype turned up many times. V usage is TRBV7-9 and J usage is TRBJ2-2, with D perhaps TRBD1 (6 bases). V lost 9 bases and J lost 4, with 12 bases in between. The length of the CDR3 is 13 residues. The germline V gene encodes CDR1 SEHNR and CDR2 FQNEAQ (reference sequence). The DNA for the CDR3 is TGTGCCAGTACGCAGGGGTCCACCGGGGAGCTGTTTTTT. Translated, it gives CASTQGSTGELFF.

This clonotype was observed a single time. The chain has TRBV3-1 and TRBJ1-1; perhaps TRBD1 as D (6 bases). With 0 bases removed from V and 5 bases from J, the gap between germline ends came to 13 bases. The CDR3 covers 15 residues. Germline assignment: CDR1 LGHDT and CDR2 YNNKEL (reference sequence). Written as DNA, the CDR3 is TGTGCCAGCAGCCAAGAGGGACAAAGGGGTACTGAAGCTTTCTTT. Protein sequence: CASSQEGQRGTEAFF.

Remarks on this clonotype: Since a much larger clone is just one base distant, this may be a read error. The chain has TRBV15 and TRBJ2-5; the match to TRBD2 covers 10 bases. This CDR3 region has 18 residues. J was trimmed by 3 bases and V by 0 bases; bases with no gene match: 10. The germline CDR1 and CDR2 sequences are LNHNV and YYDKDF (reference sequence). The CDR3: CATSRDEASGRLKETQYF. The CDR3 DNA follows: TGTGCCACCAGCAGAGATGAGGCTAGCGGGAGACTAAAAGAGACCCAGTACTTC.

This clonotype was observed a few times. The chain recombines TRBV5-1 with TRBJ2-2, with TRBD2 matching over 9 bases. After removal of 3 bases from V and 4 bases from J, the junction contained 7 bases not matched to a gene. The CDR3 extends over 16 amino acids. Germline CDR1 SGHRS, CDR2 YFSETQ. CDR3 sequence: CASSSPSGIATGELFF. The DNA of the CDR3 is TGCGCCAGCAGCTCCCCTAGCGGGATTGCCACCGGGGAGCTGTTTTTT.

This clonotype occurred many times. J is TRBJ2-7 and V is TRBV3-1; 9 nucleotides agree with TRBD2. The junction had 4 bases not matched to a gene; V was cut back by 6 bases and J by 1 base. Germline V gene sequence: CDR1 LGHDT, CDR2 YNNKEL (reference sequence). This CDR3 contains 14 residues. In DNA form, the CDR3 reads TGTGCCAGCAGACCTAGCGGGGTTTCCTACGAGCAGTACTTC. Protein: CASRPSGVSYEQYF.

Concerning this clonotype: The conserved phenylalanine or tryptophan is not found at the CDR3 terminus, so this likely reflects a read error. The V call is TRBV30, the J call TRBJ1-1, with a possible D match to TRBD1 (5 bases). Germline CDR1 GTSNPN, CDR2 SVGIG (reference sequence). V dropped 7 bases and J dropped 6 bases, with 18 bases sitting between them. The CDR3 covers 13 residues. CDR3 DNA sequence: TGTGCCTTTTGTAGGGGAGGTGGGGCTGAAGCTTTCTCT. Translated, it gives CAFCRGGGAEAFS.

There are many counts of this clonotype. The J gene is TRBJ1-1, the V gene TRBV20-1; tentatively, D is TRBD1 (5 bases). Germline V gene lookup returns CDR1 DFQATT and CDR2 SNEGSKA (reference sequence). V was shortened by 6 bases and J by 0 bases, with 14 bases between the two germline ends. The CDR3 spans 14 residues. CDR3 sequence: CSALQGQMNTEAFF. The DNA of the CDR3 is TGCAGTGCCTTGCAGGGCCAAATGAACACTGAAGCTTTCTTT.

There are a few counts of this clonotype. The chain carries TRBV30 and TRBJ2-2; possibly TRBD1 or TRBD2 for D (5 bases each). CDR3 length: 16 residues. Germline CDR1 and CDR2: GTSNPN and SVGIG (reference sequence). V was pared by 3 bases and J by 1 base, with 15 bases between. The CDR3 DNA sequence: TGTGCCTGGAGCGACTGGAGGCAGGGGAACACCGGGGAGCTGTTTTTT. Protein product: CAWSDWRQGNTGELFF.

This clonotype was seen many times. The J gene is TRBJ1-3, the V gene TRBV7-9; no firm D call. Germline CDR1 reads SEHNR; CDR2 reads FQNEAQ (reference sequence). The CDR3 is 15 amino acids. The V and J ends lost 4 bases and 3 bases respectively, with 13 bases between them. In DNA, the CDR3 is TGTGCCAGCAGCTCGACCGCCCTGAGTGGAAACACCATATATTTT. Its protein is CASSSTALSGNTIYF.

J is TRBJ1-5 and V is TRBV6-1, with 10 bases identical to TRBD1. Germline V CDR1 and CDR2: MNHNS, SASEGT. V trimming: 5 bases; J trimming: 1 base; junction bases outside the gene matches: 5. This CDR3 comprises 16 residues. The CDR3 DNA is TGTGCCAGCAGTACCTGGGACAGGGGAAGCAATCAGCCCCAGCATTTT. Protein sequence: CASSTWDRGSNQPQHF.

This clonotype was seen at least ten times. This sequence joins TRBV10-1 and TRBJ1-1; D unresolved. The length of the CDR3 is 13 residues. Deletions cut 4 bases from V and 1 base from J, with 7 bases between. CDR1 and CDR2 (germline): WNHNN, SYGVQD (reference sequence). This CDR3 reads CASSVLANTEAFF. The DNA of the CDR3 is TGCGCCAGCAGTGTTTTGGCGAACACTGAAGCTTTCTTT.

This clonotype was counted many times. This rearrangement joins TRBV6-4 to TRBJ2-7, with 10 bases identical to TRBD2. The germline CDR1 and CDR2 sequences are MRHNA and SNTAGT. J gave up 5 bases and V 4 bases, and 8 bases lay outside the gene matches. This CDR3 region has 15 residues. The CDR3 nucleotides read TGTGCCAGCAGTGTTTCCCTAGCGGGGGTTGACGAGCAGTACTTC. It translates to CASSVSLAGVDEQYF.

This rearrangement joins TRBV10-3 to TRBJ1-2; TRBD1 is a possible D gene (6 bases). Germline CDR1 is ENHRY and CDR2 is SYGVKD. The ends were cut back, 5 bases at V and 3 bases at J, with 16 bases in the middle. This CDR3 has 15 amino acids. CDR3 protein: CAISINREADYGYTF. Here the CDR3 DNA reads TGTGCCATCAGTATTAACAGGGAGGCGGACTATGGCTACACCTTC.

V gene TRBV5-1 combines with J gene TRBJ1-6, with D uncertain. The CDR3 runs to 15 residues. Germline CDR1 SGHRS, CDR2 YFSETQ. The germline V and J ends were trimmed by 4 bases and 9 bases, with 17 bases remaining between them. CDR3 sequence (DNA): TGCGCCAGCAGCCCTGACGTCAACCCCCGTTCACCCCTCCACTTT. The encoded protein is CASSPDVNPRSPLHF. Combining the CDR3 with reference TRBV5-1 and TRBJ1-6 gives the whole variable domain KAGVTQTPRYLIKTRGQQVTLSCSPISGHRSVSWYQQTPGQGLQFLFEYFSETQRNKGNFPGRFSGRQFSNSRSEMNVSTLELGDSALYLCASSPDVNPRSPLHFGNGTRLTVT.

This clonotype occurred a few times. This chain links TRBV12-3 or TRBV12-4 with TRBJ1-5, with 8 bases fitting TRBD1. The trim removed 5 bases at V and 9 bases at J, leaving 9 bases unmatched. The CDR3 runs 14 residues. CDR3 region: CASSDTGGKGPQHF. CDR3 nucleotide sequence: TGTGCCAGCAGTGATACAGGGGGAAAAGGGCCCCAGCATTTT.

This clonotype was observed many times. The rearrangement uses TRBV5-1 and TRBJ2-7; D not certain. Germline V gene sequence: CDR1 SGHRS, CDR2 YFSETQ. CDR3 length: 16 amino acids. Trimming stripped 4 bases from V and 3 bases from J, with 20 bases between. The CDR3 protein is CASSLQDPSRDYEQYF. The CDR3 DNA reads TGCGCCAGCAGCCTCCAGGACCCCTCACGAGACTACGAGCAGTACTTC.

This clonotype appeared a few times. A much larger clone differs from this one at a single base, so this may be a read error. The V call is TRBV5-1, the J call TRBJ2-2; a weak D match, TRBD1 (6 bases). The germline CDR1 and CDR2 sequences are SGHRS and YFSETQ. V was clipped by 3 bases and J by 1 base, with 10 bases between them. CDR3 size: 15 residues. The CDR3 region has the DNA TGCGCCAGCAGCTCGGGACACGAGAACACCGGGGAGCTGTTTTTT. Protein sequence: CASSSGHENTGELFF. Full variable domain (outside the CDR3, taken from reference TRBV5-1 and TRBJ2-2): KAGVTQTPRYLIKTRGQQVTLSCSPISGHRSVSWYQQTPGQGLQFLFEYFSETQRNKGNFPGRFSGRQFSNSRSEMNVSTLELGDSALYLCASSSGHENTGELFFGEGSRLTVL.

The chain has TRBV10-3 and TRBJ1-1; D remains ambiguous. The CDR3 extends over 14 amino acids. From germline, CDR1 is ENHRY and CDR2 SYGVKD. Trimming took 6 bases from V and 5 from J, leaving 16 bases between them. The CDR3, as DNA: TGTGCCATCAGCCTGGGGAGCCCGAGGACTGAAGCTTTCTTT. This translates into CAISLGSPRTEAFF.

With respect to this clonotype: At one of its ends the junction is not consistent with the germline gene, which may arise from a read error. The chain carries TRBV19 and TRBJ1-1, with TRBD1 as a possible D gene (5 bases). The CDR3 runs 12 residues. CDR1 LNHDA and CDR2 SQIVND come from the germline V gene (reference sequence). CDR3 amino acids: CASNIGVAEAFF. CDR3 bases: TGTGCCAGTAATATAGGGGTCGCTGAAGCTTTCTTT.